Listed here is a single TCR beta chain. No antigen is known for it. No base quality values were provided; no much bigger clone lies one nucleotide off. These data originate in a study of blood T cell repertoires in COVID-19 (dated by TCRdb to about 2020). Some background on the complete study: Samples from collaborators originated in the United States, Italy and Spain and spanned both the acute and convalescent phases of COVID-19. The material from the prospective study consisted of cDNA or gDNA derived from T cells, B-cell-depleted T cells, or PBMCs. Deeply sampled blood TCRbeta repertoires from subjects exposed to, actively infected with, or recovered from COVID-19 were included in the dataset. The repertoires were released in a freely available public database intended as a resource for research on the immune response to SARS-CoV-2. Samples came from the ongoing ImmuneRACE study (first 160 participants) plus 1,254 subjects from 6 global collaborators. Nearly every sample came with metadata listing a de-identified subject ID, COVID-19 status, age in years and sex. HLA class I and class II types, where available, came from metadata supplied by the sample provider rather than from assay-based typing. Study-wide findings and limitations: Clinical and demographic metadata were provided uncurated, with the amount varying by source and participant.

Enrolling through a virtual design, the prospective study's participants ranged in age from roughly 18 to 90 years and lived across more than 20 United States geographic areas. In the prospective study, cohorts were assigned on the basis of participant-reported clinical history obtained from a screening survey and a study questionnaire. For ImmuneRACE Cohort 3, a participant was defined as recovered based on two consecutive negative NP/OP PCR tests, clearance by a healthcare professional, or resolution of symptoms. In the prospective study, whole blood, serum and a nasopharyngeal or oropharyngeal swab were collected from each participant by mobile phlebotomists. Over a roughly 2-month period, participants in the prospective study had the option of providing additional blood draws and questionnaires. Prospective study blood samples were shipped either frozen or at room temperature before DNA extraction.

TCRbeta CDR3 regions were amplified from genomic DNA using the immunoSEQ Assay, a bias-controlled multiplex PCR. In the source study's methods: The number of nucleated cells in each sample was estimated from the amplification of reference gene primers within the assay. To quantify the absolute abundance of each unique TCRbeta CDR3 rearrangement, sequence reads were collapsed and filtered. For each sample, productive Simpson clonality was calculated as the square root of Simpson's diversity index across productive rearrangements. Not all clones reach the TCRdb copy of this immuneACCESS table, which keeps in-frame sequences only. Checked studies attribute under half of the gap to unresolved V genes and leave the rest unexplained. The DNA gave D and trimming, while V, J and clone size come from that table. This sample is represented by nearly 400,000 clones; around nine tenths of them were singletons. The ten largest clones add up to about 1.7% of the sample.

CDR3 length: 13 amino acids, cysteine to phenylalanine. Kept here is only the CDR3 DNA, which spans 39 bases and is read in frame from base 1. Trimming costs V 8 bases and J 2 bases, and their ends lie 11 bases apart. CDR1 MNHEY and CDR2 SVGAGI were looked up in the germline V gene. Sequences were obtained from PBMCs or T cells enriched from blood (not recorded which). The V and J genes are TRBV6-5 and TRBJ2-3; the D gene is possibly TRBD1, with 6 bases matching. The receptor was isolated from a woman under 40 who had recovered from COVID-19. The DNA sequence follows: TGTGCCAGCCAGGGGAATCCCACAGATACGCAGTATTTT. Protein translation: CASQGNPTDTQYF.